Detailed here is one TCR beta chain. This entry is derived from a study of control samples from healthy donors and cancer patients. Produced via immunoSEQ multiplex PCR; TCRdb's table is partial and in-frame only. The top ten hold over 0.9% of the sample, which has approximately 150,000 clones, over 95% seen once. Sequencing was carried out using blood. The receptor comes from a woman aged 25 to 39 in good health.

CDR3 coding DNA: TGTGCCTGGAGTGTACATCCAGGGCTAGCTTTCTTT. Its protein is CAWSVHPGLAFF. V is TRBV30 and J is TRBJ1-1; tentatively, D is TRBD1 (5 bases). Between the trimmed V and J ends, which lost 0 bases and 10 bases, there was a span of 12 bases. The CDR3 extends over 12 amino acids. CDR1 GTSNPN and CDR2 SVGIG come from the germline V gene (reference sequence).